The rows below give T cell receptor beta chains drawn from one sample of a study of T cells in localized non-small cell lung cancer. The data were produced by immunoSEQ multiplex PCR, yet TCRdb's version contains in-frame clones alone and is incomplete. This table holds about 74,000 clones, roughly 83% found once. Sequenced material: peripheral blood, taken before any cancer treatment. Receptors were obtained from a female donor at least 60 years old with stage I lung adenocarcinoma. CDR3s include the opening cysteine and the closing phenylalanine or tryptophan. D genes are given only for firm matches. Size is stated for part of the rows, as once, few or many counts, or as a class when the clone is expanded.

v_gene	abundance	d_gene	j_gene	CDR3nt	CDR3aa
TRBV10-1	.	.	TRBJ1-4	TGCGCCAGCAGTGAGTCGTCGACTAATGAAAAACTGTTTTTT	CASSESSTNEKLFF
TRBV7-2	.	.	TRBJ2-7	TGTGCCAGCAGCTTACGGCCCCACGAGCAGTACTTC	CASSLRPHEQYF
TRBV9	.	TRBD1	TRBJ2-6	TGTGCCAGCAGCACAGACAGGGCTGGGGCCAACGTCCTGACTTTC	CASSTDRAGANVLTF
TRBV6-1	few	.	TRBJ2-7	TGTGCCAGCATGGAGCAGCCAACCTGGGGAGAGCAGTACTTC	CASMEQPTWGEQYF
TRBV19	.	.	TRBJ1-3	TGTGCCAGTAGTATCCTCCTCGGACTCTCTGGAAACACCATATATTTT	CASSILLGLSGNTIYF
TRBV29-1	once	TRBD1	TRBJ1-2	TGCAGCGTTGATTTAGGACAGGGGACTGGTGGCTACACCTTC	CSVDLGQGTGGYTF
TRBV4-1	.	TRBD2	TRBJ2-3	TGCGCCAGCAGACTAGCGGGGACGGAAGATACGCAGTATTTT	CASRLAGTEDTQYF
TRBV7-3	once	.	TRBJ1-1	TGTGCCAGCAGTCCCAACGCAGGGGCGAACACTGAAGCTTTCTTT	CASSPNAGANTEAFF
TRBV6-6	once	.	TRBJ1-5	TGTGCCAGCAGGGGGGGTGGGATGAATCAGCCCCAGCATTTT	CASRGGGMNQPQHF
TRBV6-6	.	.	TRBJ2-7	TGTGCCAGCAGTGTAACCGGGACCCACGAGCAGTACTTC	CASSVTGTHEQYF
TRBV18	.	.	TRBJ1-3	TGTGCCAGCTCACCAGGGGGCTCAGCTGGAAACACCATATATTTT	CASSPGGSAGNTIYF